This T cell receptor (beta chain) was captured by sequencing in a study of OX40 agonist ivuxolimab in advanced cancers. V gave up 3 bases and J gave up 3 bases, with 8 bases separating them. This CDR3 comprises 13 residues. Looked up from germline, CDR1 is LNHDA and CDR2 is SQIVND (reference sequence). Generated by immunoSEQ multiplex PCR, the TCRdb table keeps only in-frame clones and is missing some. The sample yields 58,000 or so clones, 85% to 90% seen once. Sequencing used CD4+ or CD8+ T cells sorted from blood, obtained in a trial of the OX40 agonist ivuxolimab. The gene calls are TRBV19 and TRBJ1-1; D ambiguous. The receptor was derived from an adult with an advanced solid tumor such as melanoma, head and neck, liver or kidney cancer. In nucleotides, the CDR3 is TGTGCCAGTAGTATTGATGGGTACACTGAAGCTTTCTTT. This codes for CASSIDGYTEAFF.